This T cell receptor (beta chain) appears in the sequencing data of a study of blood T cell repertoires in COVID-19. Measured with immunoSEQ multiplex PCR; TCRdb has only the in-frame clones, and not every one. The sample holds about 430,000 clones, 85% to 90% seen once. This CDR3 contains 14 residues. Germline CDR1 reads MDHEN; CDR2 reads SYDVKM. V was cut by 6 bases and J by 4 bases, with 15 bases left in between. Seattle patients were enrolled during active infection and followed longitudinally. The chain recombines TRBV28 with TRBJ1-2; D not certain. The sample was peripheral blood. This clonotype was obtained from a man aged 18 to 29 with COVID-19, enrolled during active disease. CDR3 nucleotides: TGTGCCAGCAGCCTCGCCGTTGGGAGCTATGGCTACACCTTC. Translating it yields CASSLAVGSYGYTF.